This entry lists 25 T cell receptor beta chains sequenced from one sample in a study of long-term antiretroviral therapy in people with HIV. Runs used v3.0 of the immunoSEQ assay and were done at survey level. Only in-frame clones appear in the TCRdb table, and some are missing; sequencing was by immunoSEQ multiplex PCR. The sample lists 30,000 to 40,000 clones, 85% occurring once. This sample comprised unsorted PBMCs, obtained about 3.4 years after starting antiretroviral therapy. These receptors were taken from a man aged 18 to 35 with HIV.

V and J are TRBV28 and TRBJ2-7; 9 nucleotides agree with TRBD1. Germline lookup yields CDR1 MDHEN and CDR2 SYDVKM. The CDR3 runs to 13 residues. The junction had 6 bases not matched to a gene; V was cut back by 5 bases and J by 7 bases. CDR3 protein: CASSLTGGGEQYF. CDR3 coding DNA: TGTGCCAGCAGTCTGACAGGGGGAGGAGAGCAGTACTTC.

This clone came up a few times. DNA of the CDR3: TGTGCCAGCAGTGAAATGGCCGGAGGATATAGCAATCAGCCCCAGCATTTT. Translation: CASSEMAGGYSNQPQHF. The genes are TRBV6-1 and TRBJ1-5; D is unresolved. Germline V gene data show CDR1 as MNHNS and CDR2 as SASEGT. The CDR3 contains 17 residues. Trimming shortened V by 2 bases and J by 0 bases, and 14 bases separated the two germline ends.

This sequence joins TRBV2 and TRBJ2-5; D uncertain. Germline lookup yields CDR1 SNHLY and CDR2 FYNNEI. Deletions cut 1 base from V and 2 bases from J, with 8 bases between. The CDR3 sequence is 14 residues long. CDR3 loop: CASSEEVGQETQYF. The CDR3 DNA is TGTGCCAGCAGTGAAGAGGTGGGTCAAGAGACCCAGTACTTC.

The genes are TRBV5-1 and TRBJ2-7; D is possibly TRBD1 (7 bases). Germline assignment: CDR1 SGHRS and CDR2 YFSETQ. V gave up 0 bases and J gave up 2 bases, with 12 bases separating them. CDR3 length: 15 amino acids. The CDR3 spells CASSLDQGGPYEQYF. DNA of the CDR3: TGCGCCAGCAGCTTGGATCAGGGGGGACCCTACGAGCAGTACTTC.

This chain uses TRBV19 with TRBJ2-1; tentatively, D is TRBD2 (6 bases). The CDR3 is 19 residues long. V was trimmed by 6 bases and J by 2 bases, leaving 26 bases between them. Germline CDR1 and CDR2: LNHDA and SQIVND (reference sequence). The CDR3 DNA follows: TGTGCCAGTAGAATCCGGCCAAGAACGCCGGGACTGGCCTACAATGAGCAGTTCTTC. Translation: CASRIRPRTPGLAYNEQFF.

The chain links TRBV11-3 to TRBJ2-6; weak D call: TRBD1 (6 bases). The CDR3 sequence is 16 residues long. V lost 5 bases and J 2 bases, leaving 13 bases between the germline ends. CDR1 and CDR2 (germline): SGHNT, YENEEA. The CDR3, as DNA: TGTGCCAGCAGCACTCGCTCAGGGGCTGGGGCCAACGTCCTGACTTTC. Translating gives CASSTRSGAGANVLTF. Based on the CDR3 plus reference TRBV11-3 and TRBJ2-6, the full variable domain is EAGVVQSPRYKIIEKKQPVAFWCNPISGHNTLYWYLQNLGQGPELLIRYENEEAVDDSQLPKDRFSAERLKGVDSTLKIQPAELGDSAVYLCASSTRSGAGANVLTFGAGSRLTVL.

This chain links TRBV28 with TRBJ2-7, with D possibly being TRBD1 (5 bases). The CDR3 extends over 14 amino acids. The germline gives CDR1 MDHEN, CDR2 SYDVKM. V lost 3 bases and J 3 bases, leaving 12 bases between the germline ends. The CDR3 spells CASSFLEDNYEQYF. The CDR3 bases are TGTGCCAGCAGTTTTCTCGAGGACAACTACGAGCAGTACTTC. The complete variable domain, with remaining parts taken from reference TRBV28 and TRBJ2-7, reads DVKVTQSSRYLVKRTGEKVFLECVQDMDHENMFWYRQDPGLGLRLIYFSYDVKMKEKGDIPEGYSVSREKKERFSLILESASTNQTSMYLCASSFLEDNYEQYFGPGTRLTVT.

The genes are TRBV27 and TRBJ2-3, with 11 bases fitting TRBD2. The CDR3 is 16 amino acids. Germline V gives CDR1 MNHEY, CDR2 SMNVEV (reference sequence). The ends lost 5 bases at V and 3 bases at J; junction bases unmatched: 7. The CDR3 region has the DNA TGTGCCAGCAGTCTAATAGCGGGAGGGGGGACAGATACGCAGTATTTT. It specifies CASSLIAGGGTDTQYF.

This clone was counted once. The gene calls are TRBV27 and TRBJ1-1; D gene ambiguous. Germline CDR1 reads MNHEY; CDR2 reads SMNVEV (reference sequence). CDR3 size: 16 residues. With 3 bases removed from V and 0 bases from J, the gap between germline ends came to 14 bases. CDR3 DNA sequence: TGTGCCAGCAGTTTTTTAAGGGAGGGTATGAACACTGAAGCTTTCTTT. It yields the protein CASSFLREGMNTEAFF.

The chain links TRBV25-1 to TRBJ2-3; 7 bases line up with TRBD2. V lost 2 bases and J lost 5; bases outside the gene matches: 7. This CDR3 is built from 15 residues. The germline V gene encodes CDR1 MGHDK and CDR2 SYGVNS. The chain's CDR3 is CASSEPRGGGDTQYF. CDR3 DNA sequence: TGTGCCAGCAGTGAACCCCGTGGGGGGGGAGATACGCAGTATTTT.

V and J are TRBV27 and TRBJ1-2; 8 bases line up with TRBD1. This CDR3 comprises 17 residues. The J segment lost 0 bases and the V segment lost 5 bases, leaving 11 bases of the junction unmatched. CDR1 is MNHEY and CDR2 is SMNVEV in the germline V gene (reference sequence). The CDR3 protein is CASSTTWDRKANYGYTF. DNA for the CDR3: TGTGCCAGCAGTACGACCTGGGACAGGAAAGCTAACTATGGCTACACCTTC.

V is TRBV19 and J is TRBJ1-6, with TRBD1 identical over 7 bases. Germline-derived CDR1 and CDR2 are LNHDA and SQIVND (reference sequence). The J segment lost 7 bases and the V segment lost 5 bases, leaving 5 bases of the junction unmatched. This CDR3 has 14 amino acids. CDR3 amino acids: CASSLQGVNSPLHF. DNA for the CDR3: TGTGCCAGTAGTCTCCAGGGGGTAAATTCACCCCTCCACTTT.

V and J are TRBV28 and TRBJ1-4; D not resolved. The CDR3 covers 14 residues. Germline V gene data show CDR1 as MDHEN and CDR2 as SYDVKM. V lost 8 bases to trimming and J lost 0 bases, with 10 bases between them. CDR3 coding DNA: TGTGCCAGCGCTGGACCTCCAACTAATGAAAAACTGTTTTTT. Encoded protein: CASAGPPTNEKLFF.

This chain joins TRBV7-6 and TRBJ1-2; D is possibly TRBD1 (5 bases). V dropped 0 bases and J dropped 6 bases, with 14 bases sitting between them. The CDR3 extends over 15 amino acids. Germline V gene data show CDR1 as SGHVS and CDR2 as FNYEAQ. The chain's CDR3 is CASSLARGIQDGYTF. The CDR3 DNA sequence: TGTGCCAGCAGCTTAGCAAGGGGAATTCAAGATGGCTACACCTTC.

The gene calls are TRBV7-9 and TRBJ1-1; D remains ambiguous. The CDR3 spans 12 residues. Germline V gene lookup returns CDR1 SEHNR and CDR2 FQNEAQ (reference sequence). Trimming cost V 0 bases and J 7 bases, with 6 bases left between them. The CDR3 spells CASSLALDEAFF. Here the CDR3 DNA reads TGTGCCAGCAGCTTAGCGTTAGATGAAGCTTTCTTT.

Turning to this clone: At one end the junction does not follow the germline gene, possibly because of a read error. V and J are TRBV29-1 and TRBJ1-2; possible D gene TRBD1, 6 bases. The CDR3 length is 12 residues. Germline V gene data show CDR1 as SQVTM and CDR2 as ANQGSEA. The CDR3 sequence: CSIEGGDGGYTF. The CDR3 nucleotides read TGCAGCATTGAGGGGGGCGATGGGGGCTACACCTTC.

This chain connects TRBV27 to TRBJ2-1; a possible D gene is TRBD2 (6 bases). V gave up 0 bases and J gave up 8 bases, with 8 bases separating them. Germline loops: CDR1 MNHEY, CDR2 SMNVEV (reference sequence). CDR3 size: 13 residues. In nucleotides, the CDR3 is TGTGCCAGCAGTTTATCGTGGGGGGATGAGCAGTTCTTC. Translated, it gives CASSLSWGDEQFF.

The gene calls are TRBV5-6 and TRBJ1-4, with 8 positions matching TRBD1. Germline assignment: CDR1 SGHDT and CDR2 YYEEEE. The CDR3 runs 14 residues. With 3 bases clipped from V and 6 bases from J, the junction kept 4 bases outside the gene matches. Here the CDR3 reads CASSYGQGYEKLFF. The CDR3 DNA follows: TGTGCCAGCAGCTATGGACAGGGATATGAAAAACTGTTTTTT.

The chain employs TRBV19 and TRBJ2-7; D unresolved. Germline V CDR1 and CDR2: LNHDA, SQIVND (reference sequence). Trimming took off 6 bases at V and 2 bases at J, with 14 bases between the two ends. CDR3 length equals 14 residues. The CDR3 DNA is TGTGCCAGTAGCGCTCGCTGGCCAGCCTACGAGCAGTACTTC. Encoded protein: CASSARWPAYEQYF.

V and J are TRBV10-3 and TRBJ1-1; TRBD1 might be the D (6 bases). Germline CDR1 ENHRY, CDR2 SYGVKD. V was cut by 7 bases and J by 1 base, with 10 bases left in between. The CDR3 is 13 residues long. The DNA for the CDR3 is TGTGCCATCAAGGGGGGAGCGAACACTGAAGCTTTCTTT. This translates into CAIKGGANTEAFF.

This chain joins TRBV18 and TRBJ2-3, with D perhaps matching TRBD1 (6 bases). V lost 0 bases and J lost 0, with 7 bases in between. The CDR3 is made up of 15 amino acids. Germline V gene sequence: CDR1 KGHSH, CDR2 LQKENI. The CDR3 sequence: CASSPPGHSTDTQYF. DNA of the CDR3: TGTGCCAGCTCACCACCGGGACACAGCACAGATACGCAGTATTTT.

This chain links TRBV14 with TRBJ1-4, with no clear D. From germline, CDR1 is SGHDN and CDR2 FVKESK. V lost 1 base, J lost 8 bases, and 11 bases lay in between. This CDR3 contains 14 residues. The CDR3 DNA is TGTGCCAGCAGCCAAGCTTGGGGTCGAGAAAAACTGTTTTTT. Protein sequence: CASSQAWGREKLFF.

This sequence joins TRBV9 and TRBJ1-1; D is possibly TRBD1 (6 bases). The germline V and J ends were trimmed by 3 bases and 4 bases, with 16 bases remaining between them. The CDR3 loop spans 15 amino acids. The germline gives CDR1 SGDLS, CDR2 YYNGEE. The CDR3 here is CASSAGGGLGTEAFF. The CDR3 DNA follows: TGTGCCAGCAGCGCCGGCGGGGGGCTGGGCACTGAAGCTTTCTTT.

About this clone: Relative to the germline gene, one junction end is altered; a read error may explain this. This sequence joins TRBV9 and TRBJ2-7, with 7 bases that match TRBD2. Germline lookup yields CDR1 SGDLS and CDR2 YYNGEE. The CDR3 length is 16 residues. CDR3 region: CANSVEGGRGSYEQYF. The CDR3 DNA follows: TGTGCCAACAGCGTAGAGGGCGGGAGAGGTAGCTACGAGCAGTACTTC.

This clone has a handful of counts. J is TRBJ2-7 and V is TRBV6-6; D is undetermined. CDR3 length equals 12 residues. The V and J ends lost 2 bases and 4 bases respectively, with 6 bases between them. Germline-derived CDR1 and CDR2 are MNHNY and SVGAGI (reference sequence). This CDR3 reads CASSYADYEQYF. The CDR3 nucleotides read TGTGCCAGCAGTTACGCAGATTACGAGCAGTACTTC.